Included here is one TCR beta chain sequence, with context. Its antigen has not been determined. This entry comes from a study of monozygotic twins with inflammatory bowel disease (dated by TCRdb to the late 2010s). The study in broad terms: The complete study included 28 monozygotic twin pairs: 19 IBD-discordant Danish pairs and nine German pairs, of which four were IBD-concordant and five were IBD-discordant. The search for disease-associated traits relied mainly on comparing, within discordant pairs, IBD patients with their genetically identical healthy co-twins. Each individual had, on average, about 151 000 unique TCRalpha sequences and 181 000 unique TCRbeta sequences available for analysis. Broad study findings and their caveats: Differing immunosuppressive treatments among patients may have added background noise and inter-individual variability to the repertoires. IBD patients shared fewer clonotypes with other individuals than healthy twins did, most markedly in patients showing signs of disease activity. No single strong signal or clonotype linked to IBD turned up in the results, so the idea that one exists was not supported. No difference in repertoire similarity was observed between concordant and discordant twins, possibly owing to limited statistical power. IBD patients had lower TCRbeta repertoire diversity, measured by the inverse Simpson index, than their healthy co-twins. Different T cell subtypes could not be distinguished in the analysis.

A roughly 2.5 ml peripheral blood sample was drawn into PAXgene tubes per donor and stored at -80°C. Total RNA was isolated from whole blood with the PAXgene blood miRNA kit on an automated QIAcube, without T cell sorting. Deep TCRalpha and TCRbeta repertoire profiling with unique molecular barcoding was performed on peripheral blood of monozygotic twin pairs concordant or discordant for inflammatory bowel disease. Smoking habits were recorded for all twin pairs, and each individual was classified as a current, former or never smoker. Library prep was done by 5' RACE. The input for every TCR library was around 3,800 ng of total RNA. For each sample, cDNA was synthesized in eight separate reactions using SMARTScribe reverse transcriptase. During cDNA synthesis, template switching introduced unique molecular identifiers that contained a 6-nucleotide sample barcode. TCRalpha and TCRbeta cDNA was amplified by two nested PCRs of approximately 16 and 10 cycles, with bead purification after each PCR. Before amplification, the cDNA was treated with uracil DNA-glycosylase and purified using the QIAquick PCR purification kit. In the second PCR, Illumina TruSeq-compatible adapters and sample-specific barcodes were added. TapeStation and Qubit were used to check library quality and concentration, and approximately 5 ng of each library went into the pool. Sequencing of pooled libraries was carried out on an Illumina HiSeq2500 single-index Rapid Run using 2 x 100 bp reads and custom sequencing primers. On the authors' methods: MiGEC version 1.2.6 was used for UMI-based consensus assembly, which corrected PCR and sequencing errors. MiXCR version 2.1.1 was used for V(D)J alignment, clonotype assembly and CDR3 extraction. Normalisation of gene usage, clonotype sharing and MAIT/NKT TCR abundance was achieved by analysing the top 1000, 10 000 and 20 000 clonotypes per sample. After downsampling to 27 000 UMIs, diversity was calculated as the inverse Simpson index using the vegan R package. Paired Mann-Whitney U tests on discordant twin pairs were used, with Benjamini-Hochberg multiple-testing correction. TCRdb reprocessed the reads; each CDR3 protein sequence makes one entry, and DNA is unavailable. For this entry, the V and J calls and clone size follow TCRdb and not the study's own pipeline. The table for this sample records about 210,000 distinct CDR3 sequences. Roughly 1.5% of the sample rests with the top ten.

Input material: blood. This clonotype originated in a human donor with ulcerative colitis or Crohn's disease, or a healthy co-twin of an affected twin (not recorded which).

The CDR3 region has the sequence CSARDIGGGSGGFSYNEQFF. The chain uses TRBV20-1 and TRBJ2-1; no DNA is available, so the TRBD2 call from TCRdb remains unchecked. CDR1 and CDR2, per the germline V gene (reference sequence), are DFQATT and SNEGSKA. Taken from cysteine to phenylalanine, the CDR3 has 20 residues. The coding DNA is unavailable.